A selection of T cell receptor beta chains follows, all from one sample in a study of T cell changes during pregnancy in multiple sclerosis. Measured with immunoSEQ multiplex PCR; TCRdb has only the in-frame clones, and not every one. This repertoire shows about 60,000 clones, roughly 91% found once; its top ten account for roughly 2.2%. This specimen was peripheral blood, taken in the second trimester of pregnancy. These TCRs come from a female donor in good health, enrolled as a control in a pregnancy study. Both conserved end residues are part of each CDR3. Fields, in order: J gene, D gene, V gene, clone size, CDR3 protein, CDR3 DNA. A D gene is named only where the DNA matches it firmly. The size entry is marked missing in some rows and otherwise reads once, few, many or a size class.

>TRBJ2-7|TRBD1|TRBV18|.
CASSPGDSSYEQYF
TGTGCCAGCTCACCAGGGGACAGCTCCTACGAGCAGTACTTC
>TRBJ2-3|TRBD2|TRBV28|.
CASSLIPSGGTDTQYF
TGTGCCAGCAGTTTAATACCTAGCGGGGGCACAGATACGCAGTATTTT
>TRBJ2-7|.|TRBV6-1|.
CASREGQREQYF
TGTGCCAGCAGGGAGGGTCAGAGAGAGCAGTACTTC
>TRBJ2-7|.|TRBV25-1|few
CASSVTMTPSEQYF
TGTGCCAGCAGTGTAACTATGACTCCTTCCGAGCAGTACTTC
>TRBJ2-3|TRBD2|TRBV14|.
CASSQVGLAGGTDTQYF
TGTGCCAGCAGCCAAGTAGGGCTAGCGGGGGGGACAGATACGCAGTATTTT
>TRBJ2-2|TRBD1|TRBV10-3|few
CATGQGNTGELFF
TGTGCCACCGGACAGGGGAACACCGGGGAGCTGTTTTTT
>TRBJ1-3|TRBD1|TRBV27|.
CASSFPGQPTSGNTIYF
TGTGCCAGCAGTTTTCCGGGACAGCCAACCTCTGGAAACACCATATATTTT
>TRBJ2-7|TRBD2|TRBV7-3|few
CASSSGTSGGKQYF
TGTGCCAGCAGCTCCGGGACTAGCGGGGGTAAGCAGTACTTC
>TRBJ2-7|.|TRBV5-6|.
CASTRDRSSYEQYF
TGTGCCAGCACCCGCGACAGGAGCTCCTACGAGCAGTACTTC
>TRBJ1-1|.|TRBV5-6|.
CASSPGQRTEAFF
TGTGCCAGCAGCCCTGGACAGCGCACTGAAGCTTTCTTT